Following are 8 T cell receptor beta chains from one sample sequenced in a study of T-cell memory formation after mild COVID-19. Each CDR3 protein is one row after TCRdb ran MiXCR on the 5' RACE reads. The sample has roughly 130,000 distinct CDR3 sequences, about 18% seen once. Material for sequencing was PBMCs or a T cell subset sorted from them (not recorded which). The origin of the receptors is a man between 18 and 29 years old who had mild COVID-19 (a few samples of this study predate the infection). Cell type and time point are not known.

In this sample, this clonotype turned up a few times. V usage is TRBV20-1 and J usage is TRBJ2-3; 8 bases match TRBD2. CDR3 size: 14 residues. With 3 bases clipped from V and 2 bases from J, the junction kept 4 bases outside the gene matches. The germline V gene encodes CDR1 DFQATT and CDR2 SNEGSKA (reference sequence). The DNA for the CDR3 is TGCAGTGCTAGTGTAGCGGGGTACACAGATACGCAGTATTTT. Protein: CSASVAGYTDTQYF.

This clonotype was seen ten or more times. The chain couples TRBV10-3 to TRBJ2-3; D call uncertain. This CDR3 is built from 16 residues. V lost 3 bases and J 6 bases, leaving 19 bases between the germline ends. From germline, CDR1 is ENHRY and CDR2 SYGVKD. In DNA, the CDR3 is TGTGCCATCAGTGAAACGAGGCTGGTTTCCACGGATACGCAGTATTTT. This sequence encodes CAISETRLVSTDTQYF.

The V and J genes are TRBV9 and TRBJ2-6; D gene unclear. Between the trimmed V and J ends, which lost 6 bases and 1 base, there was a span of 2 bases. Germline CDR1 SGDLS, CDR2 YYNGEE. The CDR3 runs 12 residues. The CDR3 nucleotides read TGTGCCAGCAATTCTGGGGCCAACGTCCTGACTTTC. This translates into CASNSGANVLTF.

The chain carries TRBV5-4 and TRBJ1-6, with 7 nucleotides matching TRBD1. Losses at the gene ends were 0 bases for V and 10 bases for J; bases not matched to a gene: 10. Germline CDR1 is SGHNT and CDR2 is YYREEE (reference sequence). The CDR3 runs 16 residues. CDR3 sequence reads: CASSLDPAGGGSPLHF. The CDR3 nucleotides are TGTGCCAGCAGCTTGGACCCGGCAGGGGGTGGCTCACCCCTCCACTTT. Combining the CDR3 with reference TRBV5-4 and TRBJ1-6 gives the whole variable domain ETGVTQSPTHLIKTRGQQVTLRCSSQSGHNTVSWYQQALGQGPQFIFQYYREEENGRGNFPPRFSGLQFPNYSSELNVNALELDDSALYLCASSLDPAGGGSPLHFGNGTRLTVT.

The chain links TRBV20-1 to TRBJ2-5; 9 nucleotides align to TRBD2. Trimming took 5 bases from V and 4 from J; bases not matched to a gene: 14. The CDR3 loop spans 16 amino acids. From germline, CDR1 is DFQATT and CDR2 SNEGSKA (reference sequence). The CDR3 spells CSAPKAGTSPRETQYF. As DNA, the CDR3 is TGCAGTGCTCCGAAGGCCGGGACTAGCCCCAGAGAGACCCAGTACTTC.

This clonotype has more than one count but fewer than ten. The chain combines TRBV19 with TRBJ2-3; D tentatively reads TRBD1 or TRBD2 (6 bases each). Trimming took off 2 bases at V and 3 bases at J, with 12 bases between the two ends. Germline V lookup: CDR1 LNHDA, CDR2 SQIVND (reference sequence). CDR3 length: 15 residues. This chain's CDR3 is CASSIRGARTDTQYF. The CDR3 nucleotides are TGTGCCAGTAGTATAAGGGGGGCGCGGACAGATACGCAGTATTTT.

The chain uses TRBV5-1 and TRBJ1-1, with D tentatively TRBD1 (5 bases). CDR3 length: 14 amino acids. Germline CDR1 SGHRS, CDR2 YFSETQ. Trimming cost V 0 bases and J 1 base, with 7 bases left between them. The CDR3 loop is CASSLEQANTEAFF. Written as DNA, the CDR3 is TGCGCCAGCAGCTTGGAACAGGCGAACACTGAAGCTTTCTTT.

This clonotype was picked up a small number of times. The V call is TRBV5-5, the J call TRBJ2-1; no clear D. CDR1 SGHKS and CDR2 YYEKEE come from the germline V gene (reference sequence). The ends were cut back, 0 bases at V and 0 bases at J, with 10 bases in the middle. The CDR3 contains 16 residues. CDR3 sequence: CASSLVVGPSYNEQFF. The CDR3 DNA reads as TGTGCCAGCAGCTTGGTCGTGGGCCCCTCCTACAATGAGCAGTTCTTC.